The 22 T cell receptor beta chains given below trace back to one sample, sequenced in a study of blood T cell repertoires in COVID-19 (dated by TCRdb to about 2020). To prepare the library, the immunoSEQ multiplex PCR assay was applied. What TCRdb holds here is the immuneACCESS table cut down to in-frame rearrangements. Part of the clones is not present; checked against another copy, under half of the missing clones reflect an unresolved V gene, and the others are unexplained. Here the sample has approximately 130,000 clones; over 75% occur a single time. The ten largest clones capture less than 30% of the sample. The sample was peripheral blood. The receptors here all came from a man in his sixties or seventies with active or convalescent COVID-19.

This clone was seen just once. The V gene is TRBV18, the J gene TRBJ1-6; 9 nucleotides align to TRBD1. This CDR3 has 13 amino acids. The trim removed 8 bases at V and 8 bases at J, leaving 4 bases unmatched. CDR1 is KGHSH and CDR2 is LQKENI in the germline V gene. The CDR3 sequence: CASTGQGDSPLHF. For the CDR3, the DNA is TGTGCCAGCACGGGACAGGGTGATTCACCCCTCCACTTT.

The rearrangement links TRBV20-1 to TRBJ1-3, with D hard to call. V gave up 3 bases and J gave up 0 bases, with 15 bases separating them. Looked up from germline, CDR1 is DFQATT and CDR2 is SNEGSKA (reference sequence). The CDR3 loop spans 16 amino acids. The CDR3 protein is CSASRRHSNSGNTIYF. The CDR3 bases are TGCAGTGCTAGTAGGAGGCACTCGAACTCTGGAAACACCATATATTTT.

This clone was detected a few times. In DNA form, the CDR3 reads TGCGCCAGCAGCTTGGCGGCGGTAGGCACTGAAGCTTTCTTT. Translating it yields CASSLAAVGTEAFF. The V gene is TRBV5-1, the J gene TRBJ1-1; D remains ambiguous. CDR1 and CDR2 from the germline V gene are SGHRS and YFSETQ. The CDR3 has 14 residues. V was cut by 0 bases and J by 4 bases, with 10 bases left in between.

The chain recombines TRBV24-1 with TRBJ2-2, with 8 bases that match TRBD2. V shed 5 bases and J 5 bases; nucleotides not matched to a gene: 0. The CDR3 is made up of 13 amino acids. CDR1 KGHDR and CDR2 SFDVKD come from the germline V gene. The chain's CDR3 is CATSASGTGELFF. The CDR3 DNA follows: TGTGCCACCAGTGCTAGCGGGACCGGGGAGCTGTTTTTT.

This CDR3 reads CATSESGLHQPQHF. The CDR3 coding sequence is TGTGCCACCAGTGAATCGGGATTGCATCAGCCCCAGCATTTT. The chain uses TRBV24-1 and TRBJ1-5; unclear D gene. Trimming removed 4 bases from V and 5 bases from J, with 11 bases in between. Germline CDR1 reads KGHDR; CDR2 reads SFDVKD. This CDR3 region has 14 residues.

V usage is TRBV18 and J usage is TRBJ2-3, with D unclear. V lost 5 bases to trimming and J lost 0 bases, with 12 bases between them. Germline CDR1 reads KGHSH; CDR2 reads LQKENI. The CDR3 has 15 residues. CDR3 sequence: CASSTLGVSTDTQYF. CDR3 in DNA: TGTGCCAGCTCAACGCTAGGCGTTAGCACAGATACGCAGTATTTT.

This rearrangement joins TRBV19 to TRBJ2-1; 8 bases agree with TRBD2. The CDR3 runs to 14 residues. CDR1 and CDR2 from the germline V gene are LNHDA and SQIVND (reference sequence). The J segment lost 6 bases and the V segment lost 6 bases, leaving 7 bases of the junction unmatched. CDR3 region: CASRTSGTSNEQFF. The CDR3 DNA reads TGTGCCAGTAGAACGTCCGGGACTAGCAATGAGCAGTTCTTC.

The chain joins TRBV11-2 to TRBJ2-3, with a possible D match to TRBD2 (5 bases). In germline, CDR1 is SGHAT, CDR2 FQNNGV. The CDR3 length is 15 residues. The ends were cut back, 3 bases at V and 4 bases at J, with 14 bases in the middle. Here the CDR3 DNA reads TGTGCCAGCAGCTTCACGGACGGGATCGCAGATACGCAGTATTTT. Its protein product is CASSFTDGIADTQYF.

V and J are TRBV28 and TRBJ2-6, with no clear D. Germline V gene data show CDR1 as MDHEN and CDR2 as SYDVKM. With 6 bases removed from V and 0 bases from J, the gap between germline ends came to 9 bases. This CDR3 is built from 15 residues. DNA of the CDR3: TGTGCCAGCAGCACAGATAGCTCTGGGGCCAACGTCCTGACTTTC. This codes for CASSTDSSGANVLTF.

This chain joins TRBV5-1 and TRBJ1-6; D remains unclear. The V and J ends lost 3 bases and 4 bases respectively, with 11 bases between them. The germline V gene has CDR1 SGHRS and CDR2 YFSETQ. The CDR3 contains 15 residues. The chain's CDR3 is CASSSGTEYNSPLHF. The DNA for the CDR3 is TGCGCCAGCAGCTCCGGAACAGAATATAATTCACCCCTCCACTTT.

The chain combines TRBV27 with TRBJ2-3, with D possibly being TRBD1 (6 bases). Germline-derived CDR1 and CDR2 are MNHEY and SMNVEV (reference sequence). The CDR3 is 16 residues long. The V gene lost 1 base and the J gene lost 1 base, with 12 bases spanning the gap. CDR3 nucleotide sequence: TGTGCCAGCAGTTTATTTCGACAGGACGGCACAGATACGCAGTATTTT. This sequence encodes CASSLFRQDGTDTQYF.

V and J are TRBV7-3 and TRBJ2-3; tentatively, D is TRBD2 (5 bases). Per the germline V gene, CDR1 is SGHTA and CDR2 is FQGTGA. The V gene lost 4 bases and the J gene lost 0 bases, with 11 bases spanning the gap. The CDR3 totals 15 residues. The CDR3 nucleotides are TGTGCCAGCAGCTCCCGCAGAGGGAGCACAGATACGCAGTATTTT. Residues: CASSSRRGSTDTQYF.

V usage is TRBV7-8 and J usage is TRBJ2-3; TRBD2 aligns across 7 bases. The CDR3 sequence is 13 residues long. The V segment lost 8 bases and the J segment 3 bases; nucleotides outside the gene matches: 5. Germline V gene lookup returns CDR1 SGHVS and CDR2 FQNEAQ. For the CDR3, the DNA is TGTGCCAGCGGGGAGGGAGAGACAGATACGCAGTATTTT. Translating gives CASGEGETDTQYF.

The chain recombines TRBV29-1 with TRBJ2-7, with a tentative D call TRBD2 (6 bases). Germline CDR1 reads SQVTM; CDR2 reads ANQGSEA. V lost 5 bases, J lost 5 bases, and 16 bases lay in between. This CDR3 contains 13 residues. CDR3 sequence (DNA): TGCAGCGTTTTGCGGGACTTAAGGAACGAGCAGTACTTC. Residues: CSVLRDLRNEQYF.

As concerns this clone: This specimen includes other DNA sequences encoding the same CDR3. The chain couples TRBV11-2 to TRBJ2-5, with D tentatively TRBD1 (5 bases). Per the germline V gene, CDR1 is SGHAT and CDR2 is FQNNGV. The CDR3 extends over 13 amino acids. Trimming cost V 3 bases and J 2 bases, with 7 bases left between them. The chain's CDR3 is CASSFGQQETQYF. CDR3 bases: TGTGCCAGCAGCTTTGGACAACAAGAGACCCAGTACTTC.

Written as DNA, the CDR3 is TGTGCCAGCAGCCCGGGACTAGCGGGATGGGAGCAGTACTTC. It codes for CASSPGLAGWEQYF. The chain couples TRBV9 to TRBJ2-7, with 13 bases matching TRBD2. With V trimmed by 4 bases and J by 7 bases, 5 bases remained unmatched. The CDR3 totals 14 residues. CDR1 is SGDLS, CDR2 YYNGEE, per germline.

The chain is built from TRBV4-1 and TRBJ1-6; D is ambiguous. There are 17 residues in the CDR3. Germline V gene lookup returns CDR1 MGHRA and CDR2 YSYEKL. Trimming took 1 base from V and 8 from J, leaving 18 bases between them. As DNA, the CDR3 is TGCGCCAGCAGCCAAGTGGCGTTTTTAGCGAGAGATTCACCCCTCCACTTT. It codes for CASSQVAFLARDSPLHF.

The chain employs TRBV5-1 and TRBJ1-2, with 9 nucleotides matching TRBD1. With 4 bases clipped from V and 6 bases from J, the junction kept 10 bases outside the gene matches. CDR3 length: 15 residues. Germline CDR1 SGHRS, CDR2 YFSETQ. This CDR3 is CASSIGDRELDGYTF. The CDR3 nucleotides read TGCGCCAGCAGCATAGGGGACAGGGAGCTGGATGGCTACACCTTC. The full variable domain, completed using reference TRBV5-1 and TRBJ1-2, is KAGVTQTPRYLIKTRGQQVTLSCSPISGHRSVSWYQQTPGQGLQFLFEYFSETQRNKGNFPGRFSGRQFSNSRSEMNVSTLELGDSALYLCASSIGDRELDGYTFGSGTRLTVV.

The chain's CDR3 is CASSQVWDRSYEQYF. Here the CDR3 DNA reads TGTGCCAGCAGCCAAGTCTGGGACAGGTCCTACGAGCAGTACTTC. V gene TRBV3-1 (or the pseudogene TRBV3-2) combines with J gene TRBJ2-7; 8 bases are shared with TRBD1. Per germline, CDR1 LGHDT and CDR2 YNNKEL (reference sequence). The length of the CDR3 is 15 residues. J was trimmed by 1 base and V by 1 base; bases with no gene match: 3.

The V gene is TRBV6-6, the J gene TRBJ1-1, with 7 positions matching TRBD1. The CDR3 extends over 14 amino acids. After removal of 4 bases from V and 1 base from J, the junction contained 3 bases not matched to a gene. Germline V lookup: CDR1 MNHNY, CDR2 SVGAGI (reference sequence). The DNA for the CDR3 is TGTGCCAGCAGTTCGACAGGGCCGAACACTGAAGCTTTCTTT. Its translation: CASSSTGPNTEAFF.

CDR3 residues: CASTIRGPQLYGYTF. The CDR3, as DNA: TGTGCCAGCACCATAAGGGGGCCCCAGCTCTATGGCTACACCTTC. V usage is TRBV2 and J usage is TRBJ1-2; 7 bases agree with TRBD1. Looked up from germline, CDR1 is SNHLY and CDR2 is FYNNEI. The CDR3 is 15 residues long. The junction had 12 bases not matched to a gene; V was cut back by 7 bases and J by 4 bases.

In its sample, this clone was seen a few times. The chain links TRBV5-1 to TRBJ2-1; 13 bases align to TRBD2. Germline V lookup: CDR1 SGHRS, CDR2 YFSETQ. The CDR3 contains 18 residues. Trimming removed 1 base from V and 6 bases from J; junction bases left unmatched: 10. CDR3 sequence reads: CASSLNDQRLAGGNEQFF. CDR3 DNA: TGCGCCAGCAGCTTGAACGACCAAAGACTAGCGGGAGGCAATGAGCAGTTCTTC.